What follows are 20 T cell receptor beta chains derived from one specimen sequenced in a study of blood T cell repertoires in COVID-19. Sequenced by immunoSEQ multiplex PCR; TCRdb stores in-frame clones only, minus some. Of tens of thousands of clones detected, 88% appear once; the ten largest clones hold under 4.5%. The material sequenced was peripheral blood. These receptors all stem from a human donor in a cohort sampled during active COVID-19.

The rearrangement joins TRBV5-1 to TRBJ2-7, with 7 bases aligning to TRBD2. Germline CDR1 SGHRS, CDR2 YFSETQ. V shed 4 bases, J shed 2 bases, and the junction held 12 bases outside the gene matches. The CDR3 spans 16 residues. For the CDR3, the DNA is TGCGCCAGCAGCCTTCGTCTAGCGGATCTAACCTACGAGCAGTACTTC. Amino acids: CASSLRLADLTYEQYF. The full variable domain, with the rest looked up from reference TRBV5-1 and TRBJ2-7, is KAGVTQTPRYLIKTRGQQVTLSCSPISGHRSVSWYQQTPGQGLQFLFEYFSETQRNKGNFPGRFSGRQFSNSRSEMNVSTLELGDSALYLCASSLRLADLTYEQYFGPGTRLTVT.

The chain links TRBV18 to TRBJ2-1, with 10 bases fitting TRBD1. Germline-derived CDR1 and CDR2 are KGHSH and LQKENI. Unmatched junction bases numbered 8, after V lost 3 bases and J lost 9 bases. The CDR3 loop spans 15 amino acids. CDR3 bases: TGTGCCAGCTCACCGATTCGGACAGGGGGTCGTGAGCAGTTCTTC. This encodes CASSPIRTGGREQFF.

The V call is TRBV9, the J call TRBJ2-1; the match to TRBD2 covers 9 bases. The germline gives CDR1 SGDLS, CDR2 YYNGEE. V shed 3 bases and J 7 bases; nucleotides not matched to a gene: 11. CDR3 size: 16 residues. The CDR3 sequence is CASSAAVLAGLNEQFF. The CDR3 region has the DNA TGTGCCAGCAGCGCAGCAGTACTAGCGGGCCTGAATGAGCAGTTCTTC.

J is TRBJ2-5 and V is TRBV6-5, with D maybe TRBD2 (7 bases). Germline CDR1 is MNHEY and CDR2 is SVGAGI. Trimming took 4 bases from V and 4 from J, leaving 16 bases between them. The CDR3 is made up of 15 amino acids. CDR3 sequence (DNA): TGTGCCAGCAGTTTGGGGGGGGCCACGGGAGAGACCCAGTACTTC. It encodes CASSLGGATGETQYF.

The chain recombines TRBV12-5 with TRBJ2-7, with 10 bases fitting TRBD2. CDR1 is LGHNT and CDR2 is FRNRAP in the germline V gene. CDR3 length: 15 residues. Unmatched junction bases numbered 7, after V lost 3 bases and J lost 5 bases. The CDR3 bases are TGTGCTAGTGGTTTTCCAGCGGGGGGGCTCAACGAGCAGTACTTC. Translated, it gives CASGFPAGGLNEQYF.

This clone appeared once. The V gene is TRBV7-8, the J gene TRBJ2-7; perhaps TRBD1 as D (6 bases). The V gene lost 4 bases and the J gene lost 0 bases, with 7 bases spanning the gap. CDR3 length: 13 amino acids. From germline, CDR1 is SGHVS and CDR2 FQNEAQ. This CDR3 is CASSWGPSYEQYF. CDR3 in DNA: TGTGCCAGCAGCTGGGGGCCCTCCTACGAGCAGTACTTC.

The chain employs TRBV5-4 and TRBJ1-1; weak D call: TRBD1 (6 bases). Germline V lookup: CDR1 SGHNT, CDR2 YYREEE (reference sequence). The CDR3 runs to 14 residues. The V end was cut by 2 bases, the J end by 4 bases, with 12 bases between. The CDR3 loop is CASSFQGGGTEAFF. The DNA of the CDR3 is TGTGCCAGCAGCTTTCAGGGAGGGGGCACTGAAGCTTTCTTT.

The rearrangement joins TRBV19 to TRBJ2-3; 8 positions agree with TRBD2. Germline V gene data show CDR1 as LNHDA and CDR2 as SQIVND (reference sequence). The CDR3 totals 13 residues. Unmatched junction bases numbered 4, after V lost 7 bases and J lost 4 bases. For the CDR3, the DNA is TGTGCCAGTACCTCGGGAGGGCCAGATACGCAGTATTTT. Encoded protein: CASTSGGPDTQYF. The entire variable domain, with the rest obtained from reference TRBV19 and TRBJ2-3, is as follows: DGGITQSPKYLFRKEGQNVTLSCEQNLNHDAMYWYRQDPGQGLRLIYYSQIVNDFQKGDIAEGYSVSREKKESFPLTVTSAQKNPTAFYLCASTSGGPDTQYFGPGTRLTVL.

This chain connects TRBV2 to TRBJ1-5; 8 bases are a match to TRBD1. This CDR3 region has 15 residues. Germline V gene sequence: CDR1 SNHLY, CDR2 FYNNEI. Trimming cost V 7 bases and J 2 bases; bases outside gene matches: 7. The CDR3 sequence is CASKDRERGNQPQHF. The CDR3 nucleotides read TGTGCCAGCAAGGACAGGGAACGGGGCAATCAGCCCCAGCATTTT.

V usage is TRBV11-2 and J usage is TRBJ2-7; no firm D call. CDR3 length equals 14 residues. Germline assignment: CDR1 SGHAT and CDR2 FQNNGV. V lost 2 bases to trimming and J lost 1 base, with 9 bases between them. The CDR3 region is CASSLLADSYEQYF. The CDR3 region has the DNA TGTGCCAGCAGCTTATTGGCAGATTCCTACGAGCAGTACTTC.

The chain links TRBV30 to TRBJ1-5; D might be TRBD1 (5 bases). Germline CDR1 reads GTSNPN; CDR2 reads SVGIG (reference sequence). The CDR3 has 14 amino acids. The V gene lost 5 bases and the J gene lost 6 bases, with 17 bases spanning the gap. Here the CDR3 reads CAWAIPGSGQPQHF. CDR3 bases: TGTGCCTGGGCAATCCCAGGGTCGGGTCAGCCCCAGCATTTT.

The chain recombines TRBV7-9 with TRBJ1-1; D is possibly TRBD1 (6 bases). CDR3 length: 17 amino acids. The germline gives CDR1 SEHNR, CDR2 FQNEAQ (reference sequence). Between the trimmed V and J ends, which lost 5 bases and 2 bases, there was a span of 21 bases. The CDR3 DNA sequence: TGTGCCAGCAGCGGTTGGGCCGGGGGGGCCCTTAACACTGAAGCTTTCTTT. It is translated as CASSGWAGGALNTEAFF.

This clone has more than one count but fewer than ten. V gene TRBV27 combines with J gene TRBJ1-5; D gene uncertain. The V end lost 3 bases, the J end lost 1 base, and 4 bases lay between the germline ends. The CDR3 loop spans 13 amino acids. The germline V gene encodes CDR1 MNHEY and CDR2 SMNVEV (reference sequence). The CDR3 DNA sequence: TGTGCCAGCAGTTTTTCAAGCAATCAGCCCCAGCATTTT. As protein: CASSFSSNQPQHF.

The V gene is TRBV5-5, the J gene TRBJ1-1; D remains unclear. CDR1 and CDR2 from the germline V gene are SGHKS and YYEKEE (reference sequence). V was shortened by 1 base and J by 0 bases, with 7 bases between the two germline ends. This CDR3 contains 14 residues. The CDR3 nucleotides read TGTGCCAGCAGCTTGTTGGGCATGAACACTGAAGCTTTCTTT. Translating it yields CASSLLGMNTEAFF.

The genes are TRBV5-4 and TRBJ2-3, with 11 bases aligning to TRBD2. Germline loops: CDR1 SGHNT, CDR2 YYREEE (reference sequence). V dropped 3 bases and J dropped 2; count of bases not matched to a gene: 5. This CDR3 is built from 16 residues. CDR3 coding DNA: TGTGCCAGCAGCTCGGGACTAGCGGCGCCCACAGATACGCAGTATTTT. This encodes CASSSGLAAPTDTQYF.

Only a few counts were recorded for this clone. V is TRBV19 and J is TRBJ1-1; D gene ambiguous. Germline V gene sequence: CDR1 LNHDA, CDR2 SQIVND (reference sequence). V gave up 7 bases and J gave up 4 bases, with 13 bases separating them. This CDR3 is 13 amino acids long. The CDR3 region is CASTARGFTEAFF. Written as DNA, the CDR3 is TGTGCCAGTACCGCCCGGGGATTCACTGAAGCTTTCTTT.

This chain joins TRBV3-1 (or the pseudogene TRBV3-2) and TRBJ2-3; D remains unclear. The germline V gene encodes CDR1 LGHDT and CDR2 YNNKEL (reference sequence). Deletions cut 1 base from V and 8 bases from J, with 4 bases between. CDR3 length equals 11 residues. The chain's CDR3 is CASSQAGTQYF. The CDR3 bases are TGTGCCAGCAGCCAAGCGGGTACGCAGTATTTT.

The V gene is TRBV5-4, the J gene TRBJ2-5, with D possibly TRBD1 on 5 matching bases. V was trimmed by 1 base and J by 4 bases, leaving 11 bases between them. Germline V gene data show CDR1 as SGHNT and CDR2 as YYREEE (reference sequence). CDR3 size: 14 residues. CDR3 bases: TGTGCCAGCAGCTTGAGCCCCCAGGGAGAGACCCAGTACTTC. Amino acid sequence: CASSLSPQGETQYF.

V is TRBV3-1 (or the pseudogene TRBV3-2) and J is TRBJ2-7; D unresolved. Germline V gene lookup returns CDR1 LGHDT and CDR2 YNNKEL (reference sequence). V was shortened by 1 base and J by 2 bases, with 9 bases between the two germline ends. The CDR3 spans 14 residues. The CDR3 DNA sequence: TGTGCCAGCAGCCAAGGGAGCTCGACCTACGAGCAGTACTTC. It translates to CASSQGSSTYEQYF.

The gene calls are TRBV28 and TRBJ2-7; 14 bases fit TRBD2. Germline CDR1 is MDHEN and CDR2 is SYDVKM. The V and J ends lost 5 bases and 3 bases, in that order; junction bases with no gene match: 3. The CDR3 covers 15 residues. CDR3 nucleotides: TGTGCCAGCAGTACAGGGACTAGCGGGAGCTACGAGCAGTACTTC. The encoded protein is CASSTGTSGSYEQYF.